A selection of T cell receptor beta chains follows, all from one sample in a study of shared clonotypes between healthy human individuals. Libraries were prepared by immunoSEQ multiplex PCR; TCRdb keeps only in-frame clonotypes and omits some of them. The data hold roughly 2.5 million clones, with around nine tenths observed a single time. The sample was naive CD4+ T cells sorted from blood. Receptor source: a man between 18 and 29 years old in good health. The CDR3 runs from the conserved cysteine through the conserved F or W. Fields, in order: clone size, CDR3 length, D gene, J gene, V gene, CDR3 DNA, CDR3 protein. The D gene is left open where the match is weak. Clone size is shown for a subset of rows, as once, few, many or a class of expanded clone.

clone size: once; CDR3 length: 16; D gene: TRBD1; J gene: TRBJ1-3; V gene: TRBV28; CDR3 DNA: TGTGCCAGCAGCTGGGACAGGGGGCCTACTGGAAACACCATATATTTT; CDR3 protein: CASSWDRGPTGNTIYF
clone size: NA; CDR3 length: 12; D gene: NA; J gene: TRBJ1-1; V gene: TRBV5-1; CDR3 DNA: TGCGCCAGCAGCTTGGGGATTGATGAAGCTTTCTTT; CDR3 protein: CASSLGIDEAFF
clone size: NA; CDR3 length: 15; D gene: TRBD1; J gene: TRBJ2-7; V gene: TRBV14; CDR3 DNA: TGTGCCAGCAGCCGGGCCGGGACAGGGTTCTACGAGCAGTACTTC; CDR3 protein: CASSRAGTGFYEQYF
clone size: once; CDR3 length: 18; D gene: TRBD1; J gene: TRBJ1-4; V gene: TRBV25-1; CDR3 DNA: TGTGCCAGCAGTGAACCCCGACAGGGTCCTGCAACTAATGAAAAACTGTTTTTT; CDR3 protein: CASSEPRQGPATNEKLFF
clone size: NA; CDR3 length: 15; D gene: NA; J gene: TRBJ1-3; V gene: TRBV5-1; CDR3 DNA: TGCGCCAGCAGCTTGGAGCCAAACTCTGGAAACACCATATATTTT; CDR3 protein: CASSLEPNSGNTIYF
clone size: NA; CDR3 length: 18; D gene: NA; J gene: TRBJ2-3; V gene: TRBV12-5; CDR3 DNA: TGTGCTAGCAACTCAGGGGCGCGGGGACTTGGATTCACAGATACGCAGTATTTT; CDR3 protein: CASNSGARGLGFTDTQYF
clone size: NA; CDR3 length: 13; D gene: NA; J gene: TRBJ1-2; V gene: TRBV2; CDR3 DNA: TGTGCCAGCAGTTTGACTCCTACGGATGGCTACACCTTC; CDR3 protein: CASSLTPTDGYTF
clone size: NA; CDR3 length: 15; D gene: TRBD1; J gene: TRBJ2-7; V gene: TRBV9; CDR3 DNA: TGTGCCAGCAGCCAAGGCGGACAGGGGATCTACGAGCAGTACTTC; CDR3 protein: CASSQGGQGIYEQYF
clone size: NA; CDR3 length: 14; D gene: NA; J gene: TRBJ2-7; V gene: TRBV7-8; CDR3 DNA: TGTGCCAGCAGCTTATACCCCAAGGTCTACGAGCAGTACTTC; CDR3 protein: CASSLYPKVYEQYF
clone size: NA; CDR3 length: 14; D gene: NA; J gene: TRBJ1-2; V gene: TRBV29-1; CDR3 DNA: TGCAGCGTTGAAGAGGGGGGACGGAAATATGGCTACACCTTC; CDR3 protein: CSVEEGGRKYGYTF
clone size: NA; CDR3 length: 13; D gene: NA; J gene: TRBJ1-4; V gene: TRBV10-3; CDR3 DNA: TGTGCCACTGGAGGTCGGGCTAATGAAAAACTGTTTTTT; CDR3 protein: CATGGRANEKLFF
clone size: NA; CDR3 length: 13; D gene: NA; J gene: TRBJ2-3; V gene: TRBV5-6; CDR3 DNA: TGTGCCAGCAGCTTGCCAGCGACAGATACGCAGTATTTT; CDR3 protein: CASSLPATDTQYF
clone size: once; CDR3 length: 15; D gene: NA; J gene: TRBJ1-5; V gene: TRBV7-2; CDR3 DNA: TGTGCCAGCAGCTTATCCGGGGGGGACAATCAGCCCCAGCATTTT; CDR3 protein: CASSLSGGDNQPQHF
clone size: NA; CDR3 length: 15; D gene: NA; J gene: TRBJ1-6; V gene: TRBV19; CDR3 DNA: TGTGCCAGTAGTATGGCGGAAGCCGGACATTCACCCCTCCACTTT; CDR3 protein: CASSMAEAGHSPLHF
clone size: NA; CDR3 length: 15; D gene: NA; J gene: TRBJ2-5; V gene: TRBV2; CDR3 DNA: TGTGCCAGCAACGGCGGGGGCCCAACTCGGTCGACCCAGTACTTC; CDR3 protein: CASNGGGPTRSTQYF
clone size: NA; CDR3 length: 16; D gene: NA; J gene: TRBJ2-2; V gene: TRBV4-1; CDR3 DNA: TGCGCCAGCAGCCAATTCACAGGACAGAACACCGGGGAGCTGTTTTTT; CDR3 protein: CASSQFTGQNTGELFF
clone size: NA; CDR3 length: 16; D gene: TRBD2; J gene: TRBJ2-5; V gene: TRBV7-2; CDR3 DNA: TGTGCCAGCAGCTTAGCCTGGACTAGCGGGATTGAGACCCAGTACTTC; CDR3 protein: CASSLAWTSGIETQYF
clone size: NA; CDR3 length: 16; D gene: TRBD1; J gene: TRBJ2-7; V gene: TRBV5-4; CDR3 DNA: TGTGCCAGCAAAAAGGACAGGGCAGGAGACATCTACGAGCAGTACTTC; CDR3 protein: CASKKDRAGDIYEQYF
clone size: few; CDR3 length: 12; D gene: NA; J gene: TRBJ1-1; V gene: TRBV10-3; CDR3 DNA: TGTGCCATCAGTGAGTCGGACTCTCGGGCTTTCTTT; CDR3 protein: CAISESDSRAFF
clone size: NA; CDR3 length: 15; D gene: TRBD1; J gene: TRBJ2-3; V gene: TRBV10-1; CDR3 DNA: TGCGCCAGCAGCGAAGGATCGACAGGGCGAGGAACGCAGTATTTT; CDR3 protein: CASSEGSTGRGTQYF
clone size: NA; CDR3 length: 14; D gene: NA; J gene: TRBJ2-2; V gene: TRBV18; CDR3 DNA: TGTGCCAGCTCACCACCTGCCGGTGGCGGGGAGCTGTTTTTT; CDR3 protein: CASSPPAGGGELFF
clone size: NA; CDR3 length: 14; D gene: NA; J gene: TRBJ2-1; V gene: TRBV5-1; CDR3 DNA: TGCGCCACCTCTGAATTGGGTTCATGGGGTGAGCAGTTCTTC; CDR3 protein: CATSELGSWGEQFF
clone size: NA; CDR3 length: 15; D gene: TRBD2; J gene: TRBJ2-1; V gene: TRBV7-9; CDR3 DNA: TGTGCCAGCAGCACTAGCGGGACCTTTCACAATGAGCAGTTCTTC; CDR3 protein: CASSTSGTFHNEQFF
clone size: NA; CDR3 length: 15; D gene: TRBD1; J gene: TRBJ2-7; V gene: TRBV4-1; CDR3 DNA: TGCGCCAGCAGACTTGCGACAGGGGCAAGGTACGAGCAGTACTTC; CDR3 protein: CASRLATGARYEQYF
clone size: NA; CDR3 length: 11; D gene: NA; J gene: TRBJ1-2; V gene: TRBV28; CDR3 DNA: TGTGCCAGCACGAGTGGCGCGGGCTACACCTTC; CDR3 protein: CASTSGAGYTF